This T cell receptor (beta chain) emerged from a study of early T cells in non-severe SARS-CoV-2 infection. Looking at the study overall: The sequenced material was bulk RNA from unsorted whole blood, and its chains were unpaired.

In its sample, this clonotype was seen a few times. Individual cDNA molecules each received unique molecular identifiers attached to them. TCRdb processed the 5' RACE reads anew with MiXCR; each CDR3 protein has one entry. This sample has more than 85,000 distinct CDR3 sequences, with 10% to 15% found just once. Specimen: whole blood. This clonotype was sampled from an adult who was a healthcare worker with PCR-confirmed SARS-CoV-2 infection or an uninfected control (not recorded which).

The CDR3 region has the DNA TGTGCCAGCAGAGGGACTAGCGGGAAGAAAGAGACCCAGTACTTC. It encodes CASRGTSGKKETQYF. The gene calls are TRBV7-9 and TRBJ2-5, with TRBD2 matching over 13 bases. This CDR3 is 15 amino acids long. Per the germline V gene, CDR1 is SEHNR and CDR2 is FQNEAQ (reference sequence). With 6 bases clipped from V and 3 bases from J, the junction kept 4 bases outside the gene matches.